These T cell receptor beta chains were read from a single sample in a study of blood T cells in healthy people across ages. MiXCR was run by TCRdb on the 5' RACE reads, yielding one entry per CDR3 protein. The sample has hundreds of thousands of distinct CDR3 sequences, around a quarter seen once. The same specimen was also included in a second study, on T cells of mothers and their children.

Sequenced: blood. The receptors were sampled from a boy between 2 and 10 years old in good health. The CDR3 runs from the conserved cysteine through the conserved F or W. A D gene is named only where the DNA matches it firmly. Not every row has a clone size; where given, it reads once, few, many or a size class.

V	D	size	J	CDR3	DNA
TRBV12-3/TRBV12-4	TRBD1	many	TRBJ2-7	CASSLLWTGGHEQYF	TGTGCCAGCAGTTTACTCTGGACAGGGGGTCACGAGCAGTACTTC
TRBV6-4	.	.	TRBJ2-3	CASSAQGSSTDTQYF	TGTGCCAGCAGTGCCCAGGGGAGTAGCACAGATACGCAGTATTTT
TRBV6-1	TRBD1	few	TRBJ1-2	CASSVPGQGGLDYGYTF	TGTGCCAGCAGTGTTCCGGGACAGGGGGGTTTGGACTATGGCTACACCTTC
TRBV27	TRBD2	few	TRBJ2-1	CASSLRLAGKNEQFF	TGTGCCAGCAGTTTGAGGCTAGCGGGAAAAAATGAGCAGTTCTTC
TRBV25-1	.	.	TRBJ1-4	CASSEFGTPNEKLFF	TGTGCCAGCAGTGAATTCGGGACACCGAATGAAAAACTGTTTTTT
TRBV3-1	TRBD1	few	TRBJ2-1	CASSPVALGTVYNEQFF	TGTGCCAGCAGCCCCGTAGCGCTCGGGACAGTATACAATGAGCAGTTCTTC
TRBV4-2	.	many	TRBJ1-1	CASSQVSEGAEAFF	TGTGCCAGCAGCCAAGTAAGCGAGGGTGCTGAAGCTTTCTTT
TRBV5-1	.	.	TRBJ2-7	CASSLGTAPGHEQYF	TGCGCCAGCAGCTTGGGTACAGCCCCGGGGCACGAGCAGTACTTC
TRBV9	.	.	TRBJ2-7	CASSVEGRLARPYEQYF	TGTGCCAGCAGCGTAGAGGGTCGCCTGGCCAGACCGTACGAGCAGTACTTC
TRBV9	.	.	TRBJ1-3	CASSVAQGGGNTIYF	TGTGCCAGCAGCGTGGCACAGGGCGGAGGAAACACCATATATTTT
TRBV6-6	.	.	TRBJ2-5	CASSATIIEETQYF	TGTGCCAGCTCGGCAACCATCATCGAAGAGACCCAGTACTTC
TRBV7-3	.	.	TRBJ1-2	CAGSLSGNGGYTF	TGTGCCGGCAGCTTATCTGGGAACGGAGGCTACACCTTC
TRBV28	.	.	TRBJ2-3	CASSLVGSSGTDTQYF	TGTGCCAGCAGTTTAGTGGGAAGTAGCGGCACAGATACGCAGTATTTT
TRBV20-1	TRBD2	.	TRBJ2-1	CSARDLAGGKNYNEQFF	TGCAGTGCTAGAGATCTAGCGGGAGGCAAAAACTACAATGAGCAGTTCTTC
TRBV3-1	TRBD1	few	TRBJ1-4	CASSQPGQSNEKLFF	TGTGCCAGCAGCCAGCCGGGACAGTCTAATGAAAAACTGTTTTTT
TRBV5-8	TRBD1	.	TRBJ2-5	CASDPGQTFQETQYF	TGTGCCAGCGACCCGGGACAGACCTTCCAAGAGACCCAGTACTTC
TRBV9	.	few	TRBJ2-5	CASSVVSGGETQYF	TGTGCCAGCAGCGTAGTTAGCGGAGGGGAGACCCAGTACTTC
TRBV20-1	TRBD2	.	TRBJ2-1	CSADNLAGDNEQFF	TGCAGTGCAGATAATCTAGCGGGTGACAATGAGCAGTTCTTC
TRBV20-1	TRBD2	many	TRBJ2-7	CSAARLGAGMNEQYF	TGCAGTGCTGCCCGCTTGGGAGCGGGAATGAACGAGCAGTACTTC
TRBV30	.	.	TRBJ2-7	CAWSITAYEQYF	TGTGCCTGGAGTATTACTGCCTACGAGCAGTACTTC
TRBV5-1	TRBD1	.	TRBJ2-1	CASFLGQGKNEQFF	TGCGCCAGCTTTCTCGGACAGGGGAAAAATGAGCAGTTCTTC
TRBV2	TRBD2	.	TRBJ2-1	CASFGLAGNEQFF	TGTGCCAGCTTTGGACTAGCGGGGAATGAGCAGTTCTTC
TRBV6-5	.	.	TRBJ1-4	CASSYSGTANEKLFF	TGTGCCAGCAGTTACTCCGGGACGGCTAATGAAAAACTGTTTTTT